This entry describes one T cell receptor (beta chain). The antigen remains unidentified. This sample was included in a study of naive and memory T cell subsets. Overall study results and limits: Naive repertoires, especially CD8, held a few larger clonotypes, possibly memory cells re-expressing CD45RA.

The beta constant-region primer was an equimolar mix of two oligonucleotides covering TRBC1 and TRBC2. Nested alpha and beta constant-region primers with the SP2 primer drove four PCR rounds on ligated cDNA. TCRdb re-called the UMI-ligation and nested PCR reads through MiXCR, storing one row per CDR3 protein. The profile shows about 150,000 distinct CDR3 sequences, 22% of them singletons. The germline V gene encodes CDR1 MNHEY and CDR2 SMNVEV (reference sequence). The CDR3 is made up of 16 amino acids. V dropped 6 bases and J dropped 6 bases, with 24 bases sitting between them. The rearrangement joins TRBV27 to TRBJ2-7, with D maybe TRBD2 (6 bases). The TCR comes from a human donor in good health. Sequenced material: naive CD4+ T cells from blood. CDR3 sequence: CASRTLGGVAGTEQYF. The DNA for the CDR3 is TGTGCCAGCAGGACCCTCGGGGGAGTGGCCGGTACCGAGCAGTACTTC.